This TCR beta chain was sequenced for a study of tumor-infiltrating lymphocytes in localized non-small cell lung cancer. V trimming: 5 bases; J trimming: 0 bases; junction bases outside the gene matches: 14. Looked up from germline, CDR1 is MNHEY and CDR2 is SMNVEV (reference sequence). The CDR3 contains 19 residues. The repertoire was sequenced with immunoSEQ multiplex PCR; TCRdb's copy has only in-frame clones and lacks some. The repertoire holds some 10,000 clones, with 60% to 80% as singletons. To note about this clone: The antigen is unknown.

Findings of the study overall: Not all patients were TCR sequenced, owing to tissue quantity. Higher tumor T cell infiltration than in uninvolved lung was supported by TCRbeta sequencing.

The clonotype originates from a human donor with non-small cell lung cancer. The chain combines TRBV27 with TRBJ1-5; 9 positions match TRBD1. Sequencing was performed on lung tumor tissue. CDR3 nucleotides: TGTGCCAGCAGTCCCCGGGACAGGGTAGGCTCTTATAGCAATCAGCCCCAGCATTTT. This encodes CASSPRDRVGSYSNQPQHF.